The entry that follows covers one TCR beta chain sequence. Prior autoimmune disease or systemic immunosuppression barred patients. The sample belongs to a study of OX40 agonist ivuxolimab in advanced cancers. Study as a whole: An agonistic anti-OX40 (CD134) antibody, ivuxolimab, was used to treat the patients. Patients undergoing dose escalation presented with hepatocellular carcinoma, melanoma, renal cell or head and neck cancer.

The CDR3 sequence is 18 residues long. V dropped 0 bases and J dropped 6 bases, with 22 bases sitting between them. Germline V gene data show CDR1 as SGDLS and CDR2 as YYNGEE. The repertoire was sequenced with immunoSEQ multiplex PCR; TCRdb's copy has only in-frame clones and lacks some. The sample yields about 10,000 clones, about 80% seen once. The chain employs TRBV9 and TRBJ2-1; D remains ambiguous. The receptor was isolated from an adult with an advanced solid tumor such as melanoma, head and neck, liver or kidney cancer. Sequenced here: CD4+ or CD8+ T cells sorted from blood, sampled in a trial of the OX40 agonist ivuxolimab. DNA for the CDR3: TGTGCCAGCAGCGTAGGTCCACTTGACACTCACTTCCCCAATGAGCAGTTCTTC. Translated, it gives CASSVGPLDTHFPNEQFF.